The sample holds a few counts of the clone carrying this TCR beta chain. Its specificity is not known. Germline V gene sequence: CDR1 SEHNR, CDR2 FQNEAQ (reference sequence). This CDR3 comprises 13 residues. Trimming took 1 base from V and 10 from J, leaving 14 bases between them. TCRdb analysed the 5' RACE reads with MiXCR anew, one entry per CDR3 protein. Counted here are 250,000 to 300,000 distinct CDR3 sequences, more than 8% occurring once; the ten biggest clones make up approximately 7%. This record belongs to a study of identical twins. General observations from the study: Researchers caution that invariant MAIT and iNKT cells could partly confound zero-insertion analyses. Insertions were reduced in abundant cord blood beta clonotypes but not in memory repertoires.

This sample also belongs to another study, concerning yellow fever vaccine responses in identical twins.

Sequencing was done on a sample of CD8+ T cells sorted from blood. The TCR was taken from a woman aged 18-35 years in good health. V gene TRBV7-9 combines with J gene TRBJ2-7; D gene uncertain. CDR3 sequence reads: CASSLGGGENQYF. The DNA for the CDR3 is TGTGCCAGCAGCTTAGGTGGCGGCGAAAATCAGTACTTC.